This TCR beta chain appears in the sequencing data of a study of shared clonotypes between healthy human individuals. Findings and caveats of the study: How much donors shared clonotypes was expected to be affected by sequencing depth. The study sampled only blood, and tissue repertoires likely differ.

The table came from immunoSEQ multiplex PCR; TCRdb's copy has only in-frame clones and leaves some out. The sample holds approximately 2,000,000 clones, less than 95% seen once. CDR1 and CDR2 (germline): SNHLY, FYNNEI. Trimming removed 8 bases from V and 7 bases from J, with 21 bases in between. The CDR3 contains 15 residues. As to this clone: What it binds is unknown.

This chain joins TRBV2 and TRBJ2-1; D ambiguous. Input material: naive CD4+ T cells from PBMCs. Subset: CD45RA+ positively selected. The TCR was taken from a man aged 18 to 30 in good health. Some clones in this sample may be carry-over from other donors' samples. CDR3 nucleotide sequence: TGTGCCAGCTCAGCCCTAGAAAAAGCGAGGAATGAGCAGTTCTTC. This sequence encodes CASSALEKARNEQFF. Using reference TRBV2 and TRBJ2-1 for the parts outside the CDR3, the full variable domain is EPEVTQTPSHQVTQMGQEVILRCVPISNHLYFYWYRQILGQKVEFLVSFYNNEISEKSEIFDDQFSVERPDGSNFTLKIRSTKLEDSAMYFCASSALEKARNEQFFGPGTRLTVL.